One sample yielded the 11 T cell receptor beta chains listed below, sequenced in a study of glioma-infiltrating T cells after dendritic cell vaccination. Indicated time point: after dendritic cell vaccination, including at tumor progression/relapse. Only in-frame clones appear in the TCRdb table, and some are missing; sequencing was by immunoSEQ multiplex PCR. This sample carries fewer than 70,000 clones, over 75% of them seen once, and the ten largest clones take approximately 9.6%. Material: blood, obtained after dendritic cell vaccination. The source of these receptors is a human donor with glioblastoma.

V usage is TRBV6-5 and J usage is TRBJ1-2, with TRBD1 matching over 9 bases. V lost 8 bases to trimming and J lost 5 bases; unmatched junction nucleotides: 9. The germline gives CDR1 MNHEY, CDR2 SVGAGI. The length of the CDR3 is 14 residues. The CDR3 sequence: CASFGTGFWYGYTF. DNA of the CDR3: TGTGCCAGCTTTGGGACAGGGTTTTGGTATGGCTACACCTTC.

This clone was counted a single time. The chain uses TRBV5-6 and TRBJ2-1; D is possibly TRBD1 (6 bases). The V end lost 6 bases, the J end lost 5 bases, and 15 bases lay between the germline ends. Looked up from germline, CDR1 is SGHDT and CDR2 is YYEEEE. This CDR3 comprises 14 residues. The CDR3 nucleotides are TGTGCCAGCAACCTACCCACAGGGAACAATGAGCAGTTCTTC. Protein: CASNLPTGNNEQFF.

This CDR3 is CASSNPRITGSDTQYF. CDR3 in DNA: TGTGCCAGTAGTAACCCCAGGATAACCGGCTCAGATACGCAGTATTTT. V gene TRBV19 combines with J gene TRBJ2-3; the D is unclear. Germline loops: CDR1 LNHDA, CDR2 SQIVND (reference sequence). The CDR3 contains 16 residues. V lost 4 bases to trimming and J lost 4 bases, with 18 bases between them.

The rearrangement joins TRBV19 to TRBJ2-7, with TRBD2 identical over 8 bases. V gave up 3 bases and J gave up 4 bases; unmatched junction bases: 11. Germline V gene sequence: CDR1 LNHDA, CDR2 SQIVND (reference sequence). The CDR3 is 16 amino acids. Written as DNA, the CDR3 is TGTGCCAGTAGTATCTACCCCGGGGGGGACCTTTACGAGCAGTACTTC. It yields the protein CASSIYPGGDLYEQYF.

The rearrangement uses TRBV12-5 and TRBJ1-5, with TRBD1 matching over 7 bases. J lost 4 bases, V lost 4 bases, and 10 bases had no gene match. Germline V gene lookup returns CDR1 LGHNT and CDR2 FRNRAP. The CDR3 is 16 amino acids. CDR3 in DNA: TGTGCTAGTGGTTCCGCTCCGGGACAGCTAAATCAGCCCCAGCATTTT. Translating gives CASGSAPGQLNQPQHF.

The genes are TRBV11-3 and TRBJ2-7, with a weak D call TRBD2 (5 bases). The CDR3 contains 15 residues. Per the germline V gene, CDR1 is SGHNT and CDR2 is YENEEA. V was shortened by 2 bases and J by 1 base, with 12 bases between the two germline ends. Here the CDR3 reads CASSLSGGRSYEQYF. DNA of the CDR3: TGTGCCAGCAGCTTAAGTGGAGGCAGATCCTACGAGCAGTACTTC.

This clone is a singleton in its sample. CDR3 sequence reads: CASSEDPAKGDLNEKLFF. As DNA, the CDR3 is TGCGCCAGCAGTGAGGACCCCGCAAAGGGGGATCTTAATGAAAAACTGTTTTTT. The chain uses TRBV10-2 and TRBJ1-4; D is perhaps TRBD1 (6 bases). The CDR3 is 18 amino acids. The V gene lost 2 bases and the J gene lost 4 bases, with 20 bases spanning the gap. CDR1 WSHSY and CDR2 SAAADI come from the germline V gene.

The CDR3 sequence is CASSSGQGEETQYF. CDR3 nucleotides: TGTGCCAGCAGCTCGGGACAGGGGGAAGAGACCCAGTACTTC. The chain carries TRBV13 and TRBJ2-5; 11 bases line up with TRBD1. Per the germline V gene, CDR1 is PRHDT and CDR2 is FYEKMQ (reference sequence). With V trimmed by 4 bases and J by 3 bases, 1 base remained unmatched. CDR3 length: 14 residues.

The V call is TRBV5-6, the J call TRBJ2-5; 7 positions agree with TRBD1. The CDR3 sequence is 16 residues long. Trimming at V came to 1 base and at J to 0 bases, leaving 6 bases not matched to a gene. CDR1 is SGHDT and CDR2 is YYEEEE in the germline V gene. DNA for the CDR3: TGTGCCAGCAGCTTGTATCGGGACAGCCACCAAGAGACCCAGTACTTC. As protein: CASSLYRDSHQETQYF.

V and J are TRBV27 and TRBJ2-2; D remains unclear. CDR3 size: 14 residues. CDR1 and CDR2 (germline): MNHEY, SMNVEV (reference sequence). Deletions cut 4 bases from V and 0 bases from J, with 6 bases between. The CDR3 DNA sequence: TGTGCCAGCAGTTACGGGTCGAACACCGGGGAGCTGTTTTTT. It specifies CASSYGSNTGELFF.

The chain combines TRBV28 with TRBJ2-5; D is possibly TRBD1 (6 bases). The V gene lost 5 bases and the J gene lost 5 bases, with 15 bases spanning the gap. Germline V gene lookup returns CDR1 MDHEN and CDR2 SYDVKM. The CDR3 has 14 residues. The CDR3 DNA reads TGTGCCAGCAGTCCAACCAGGGGCGGGGAGACCCAGTACTTC. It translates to CASSPTRGGETQYF.